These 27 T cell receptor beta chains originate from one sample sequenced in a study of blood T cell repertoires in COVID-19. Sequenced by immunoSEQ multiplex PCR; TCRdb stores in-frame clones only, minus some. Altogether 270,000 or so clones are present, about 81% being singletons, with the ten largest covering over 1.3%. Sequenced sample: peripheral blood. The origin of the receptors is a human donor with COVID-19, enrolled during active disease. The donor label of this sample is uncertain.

CDR3 DNA sequence: TGTGCCAGCAGCTTATCCGGGATTTCCGACAATGAGCAGTTCTTC. Its translation: CASSLSGISDNEQFF. The V call is TRBV11-2, the J call TRBJ2-1, with a weak D call TRBD2 (5 bases). The CDR3 loop spans 15 amino acids. V shed 2 bases and J shed 5 bases, with 13 bases lying between them. Germline V lookup: CDR1 SGHAT, CDR2 FQNNGV. Full variable domain (missing parts from reference TRBV11-2 and TRBJ2-1): EAGVAQSPRYKIIEKRQSVAFWCNPISGHATLYWYQQILGQGPKLLIQFQNNGVVDDSQLPKDRFSAERLKGVDSTLKIQPAKLEDSAVYLCASSLSGISDNEQFFGPGTRLTVL.

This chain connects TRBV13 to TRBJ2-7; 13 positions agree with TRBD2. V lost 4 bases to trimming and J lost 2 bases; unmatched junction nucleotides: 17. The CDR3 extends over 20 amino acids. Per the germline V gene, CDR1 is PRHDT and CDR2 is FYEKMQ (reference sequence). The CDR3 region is CASSWGTLAGGPKRAYEQYF. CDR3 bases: TGTGCCAGCAGCTGGGGGACACTAGCGGGAGGGCCGAAAAGAGCCTACGAGCAGTACTTC.

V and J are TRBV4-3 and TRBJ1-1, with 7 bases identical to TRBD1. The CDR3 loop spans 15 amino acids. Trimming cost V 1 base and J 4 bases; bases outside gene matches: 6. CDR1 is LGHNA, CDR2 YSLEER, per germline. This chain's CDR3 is CASSQGGDSRTEAFF. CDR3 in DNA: TGCGCCAGCAGCCAAGGGGGGGACAGCCGCACTGAAGCTTTCTTT.

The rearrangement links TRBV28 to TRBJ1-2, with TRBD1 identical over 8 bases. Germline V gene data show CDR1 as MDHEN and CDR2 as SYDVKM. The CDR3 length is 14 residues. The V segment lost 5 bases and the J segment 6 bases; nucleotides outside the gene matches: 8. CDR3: CASSPPGGENGYTF. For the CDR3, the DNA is TGTGCCAGCAGTCCCCCAGGGGGCGAGAATGGCTACACCTTC.

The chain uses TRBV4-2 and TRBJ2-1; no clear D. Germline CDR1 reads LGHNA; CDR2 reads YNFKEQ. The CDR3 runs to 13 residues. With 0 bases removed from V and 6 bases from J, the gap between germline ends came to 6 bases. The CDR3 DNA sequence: TGTGCCAGCAGCCAAGATCACGGCAATGAGCAGTTCTTC. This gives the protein CASSQDHGNEQFF.

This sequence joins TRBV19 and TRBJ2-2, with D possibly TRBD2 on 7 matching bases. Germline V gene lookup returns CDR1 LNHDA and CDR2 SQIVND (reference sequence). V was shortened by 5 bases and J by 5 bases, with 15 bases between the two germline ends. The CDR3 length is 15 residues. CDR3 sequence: CASSPQGGGTGELFF. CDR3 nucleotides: TGTGCCAGTAGTCCCCAGGGAGGGGGAACCGGGGAGCTGTTTTTT.

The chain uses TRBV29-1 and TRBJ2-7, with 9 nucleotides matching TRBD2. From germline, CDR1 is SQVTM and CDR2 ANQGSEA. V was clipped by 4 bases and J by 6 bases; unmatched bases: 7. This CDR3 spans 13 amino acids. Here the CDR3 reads CSVVRGGAGEQYF. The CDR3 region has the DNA TGCAGCGTTGTTCGCGGGGGGGCGGGCGAGCAGTACTTC.

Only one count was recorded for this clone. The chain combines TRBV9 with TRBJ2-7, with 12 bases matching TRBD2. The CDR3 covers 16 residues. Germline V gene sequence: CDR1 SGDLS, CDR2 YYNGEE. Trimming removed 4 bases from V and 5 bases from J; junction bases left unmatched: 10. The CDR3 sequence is CASSLDPASGRDEQYF. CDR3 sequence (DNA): TGTGCCAGCAGCCTAGATCCCGCTAGCGGGAGGGACGAGCAGTACTTC. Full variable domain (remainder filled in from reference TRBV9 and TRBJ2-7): DSGVTQTPKHLITATGQRVTLRCSPRSGDLSVYWYQQSLDQGLQFLIQYYNGEERAKGNILERFSAQQFPDLHSELNLSSLELGDSALYFCASSLDPASGRDEQYFGPGTRLTVT.

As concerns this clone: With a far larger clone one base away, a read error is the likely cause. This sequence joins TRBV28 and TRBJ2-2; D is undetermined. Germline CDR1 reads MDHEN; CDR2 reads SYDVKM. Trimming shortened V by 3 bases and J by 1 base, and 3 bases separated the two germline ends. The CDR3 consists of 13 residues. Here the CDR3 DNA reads TGTGCCAGCAGTTTTCAGAACACCGGGGAGCTGTTTTTT. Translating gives CASSFQNTGELFF.

The CDR3: CASSLGGYNQPQHF. The CDR3 region has the DNA TGCGCCAGCAGCTTGGGAGGGTACAATCAGCCCCAGCATTTT. J is TRBJ1-5 and V is TRBV5-1; the D is unclear. Germline V gene lookup returns CDR1 SGHRS and CDR2 YFSETQ. CDR3 length: 14 residues. V was trimmed by 0 bases and J by 3 bases, leaving 7 bases between them.

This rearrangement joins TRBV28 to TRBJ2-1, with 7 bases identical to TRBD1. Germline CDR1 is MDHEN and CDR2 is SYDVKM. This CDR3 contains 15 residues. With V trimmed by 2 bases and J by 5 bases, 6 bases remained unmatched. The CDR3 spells CASSLTDRADNEQFF. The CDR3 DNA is TGTGCCAGCAGTTTAACTGACAGGGCCGACAATGAGCAGTTCTTC.

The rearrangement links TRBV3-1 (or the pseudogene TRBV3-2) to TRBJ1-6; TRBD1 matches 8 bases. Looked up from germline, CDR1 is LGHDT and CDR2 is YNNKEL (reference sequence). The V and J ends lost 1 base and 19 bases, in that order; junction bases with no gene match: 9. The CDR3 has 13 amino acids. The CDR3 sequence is CASSQGPYRTGHF. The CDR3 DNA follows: TGTGCCAGCAGCCAAGGTCCATACCGGACAGGGCACTTT.

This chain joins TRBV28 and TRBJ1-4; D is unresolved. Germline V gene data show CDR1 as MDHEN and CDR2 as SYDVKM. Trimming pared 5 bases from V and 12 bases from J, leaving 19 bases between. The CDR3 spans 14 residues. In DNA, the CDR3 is TGTGCCAGCAGTGCAATTGTGAGGAATTCGGAACTGTTTTTT. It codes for CASSAIVRNSELFF.

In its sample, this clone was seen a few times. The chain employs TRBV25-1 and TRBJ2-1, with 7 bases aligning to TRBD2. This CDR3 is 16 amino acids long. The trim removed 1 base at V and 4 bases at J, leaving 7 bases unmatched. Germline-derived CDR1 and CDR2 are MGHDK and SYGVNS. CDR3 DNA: TGTGCCAGCAGTGAATGGGGGGACTATAGGTACAATGAGCAGTTCTTC. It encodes CASSEWGDYRYNEQFF.

CDR3 region: CATSRDPSGSYEQYF. The CDR3 nucleotides read TGTGCCACCAGCAGAGATCCATCGGGGAGTTACGAGCAGTACTTC. The chain employs TRBV15 and TRBJ2-7, with TRBD2 as a possible D gene (5 bases). In germline, CDR1 is LNHNV, CDR2 YYDKDF (reference sequence). V was trimmed by 0 bases and J by 4 bases, leaving 13 bases between them. The CDR3 runs 15 residues.

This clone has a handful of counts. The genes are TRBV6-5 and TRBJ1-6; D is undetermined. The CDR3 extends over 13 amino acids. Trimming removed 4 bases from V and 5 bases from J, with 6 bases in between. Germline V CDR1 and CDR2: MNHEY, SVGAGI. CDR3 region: CASSFENNSPLHF. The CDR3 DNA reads TGTGCCAGCAGTTTCGAGAATAATTCACCCCTCCACTTT.

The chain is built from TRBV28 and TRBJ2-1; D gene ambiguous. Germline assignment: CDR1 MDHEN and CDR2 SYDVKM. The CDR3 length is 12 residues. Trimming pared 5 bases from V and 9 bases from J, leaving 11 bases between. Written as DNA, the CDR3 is TGTGCCAGCAGTGAGCTATTCGGTGAGCAGTTCTTC. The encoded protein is CASSELFGEQFF.

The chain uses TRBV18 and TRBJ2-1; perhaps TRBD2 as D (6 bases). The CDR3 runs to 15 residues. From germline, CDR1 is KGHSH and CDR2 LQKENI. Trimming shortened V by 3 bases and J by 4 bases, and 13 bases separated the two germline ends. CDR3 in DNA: TGTGCCAGCTCACCGGTTCTGGGGGGTTACAATGAGCAGTTCTTC. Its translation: CASSPVLGGYNEQFF.

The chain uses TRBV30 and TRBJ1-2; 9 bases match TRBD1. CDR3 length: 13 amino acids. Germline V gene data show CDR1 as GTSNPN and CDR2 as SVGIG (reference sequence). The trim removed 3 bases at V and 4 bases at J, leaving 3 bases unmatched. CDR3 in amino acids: CAWRPTGGYGYTF. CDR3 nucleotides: TGTGCCTGGAGACCGACAGGGGGCTATGGCTACACCTTC.

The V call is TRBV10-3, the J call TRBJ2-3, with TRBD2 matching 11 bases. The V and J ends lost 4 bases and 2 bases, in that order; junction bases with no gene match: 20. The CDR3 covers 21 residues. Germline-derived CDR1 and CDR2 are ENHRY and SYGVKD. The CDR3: CAISAVEASGRRRLVTDTQYF. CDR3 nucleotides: TGTGCCATCAGTGCTGTGGAAGCTAGCGGGAGGAGAAGGTTGGTCACAGATACGCAGTATTTT.

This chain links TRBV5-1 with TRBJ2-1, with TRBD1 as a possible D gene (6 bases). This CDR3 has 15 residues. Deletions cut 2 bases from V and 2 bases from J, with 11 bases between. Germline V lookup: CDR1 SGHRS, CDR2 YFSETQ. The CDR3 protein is CASSFTAGAYNEQFF. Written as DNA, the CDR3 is TGCGCCAGCAGCTTTACAGCAGGGGCCTACAATGAGCAGTTCTTC.

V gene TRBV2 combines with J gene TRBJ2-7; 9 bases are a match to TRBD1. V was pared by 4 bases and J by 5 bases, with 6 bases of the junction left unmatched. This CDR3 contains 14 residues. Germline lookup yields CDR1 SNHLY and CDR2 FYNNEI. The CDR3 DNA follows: TGTGCCAGCAGTGGGACAGGGGAATTTCACGAGCAGTACTTC. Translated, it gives CASSGTGEFHEQYF.

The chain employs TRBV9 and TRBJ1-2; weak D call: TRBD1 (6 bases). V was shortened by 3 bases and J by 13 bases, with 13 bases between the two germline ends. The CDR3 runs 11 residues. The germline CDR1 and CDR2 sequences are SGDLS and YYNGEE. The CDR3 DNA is TGTGCCAGCAGCGCCGGACGGACAGCCACCTTC. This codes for CASSAGRTATF. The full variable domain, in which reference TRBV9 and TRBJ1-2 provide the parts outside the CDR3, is DSGVTQTPKHLITATGQRVTLRCSPRSGDLSVYWYQQSLDQGLQFLIQYYNGEERAKGNILERFSAQQFPDLHSELNLSSLELGDSALYFCASSAGRTATFGSGTRLTVV.

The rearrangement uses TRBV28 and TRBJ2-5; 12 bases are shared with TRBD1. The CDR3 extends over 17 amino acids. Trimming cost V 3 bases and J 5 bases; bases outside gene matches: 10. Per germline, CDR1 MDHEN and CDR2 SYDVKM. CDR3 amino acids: CASSFGRDRGRVETQYF. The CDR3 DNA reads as TGTGCCAGCAGTTTCGGGAGGGACAGGGGGCGCGTGGAGACCCAGTACTTC.

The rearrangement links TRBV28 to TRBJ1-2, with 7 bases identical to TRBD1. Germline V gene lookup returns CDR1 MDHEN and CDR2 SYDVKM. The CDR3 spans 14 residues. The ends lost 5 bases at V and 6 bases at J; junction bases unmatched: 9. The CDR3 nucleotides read TGTGCCAGCAGTCTAGACGACAGGGCCGATGGCTACACCTTC. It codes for CASSLDDRADGYTF.

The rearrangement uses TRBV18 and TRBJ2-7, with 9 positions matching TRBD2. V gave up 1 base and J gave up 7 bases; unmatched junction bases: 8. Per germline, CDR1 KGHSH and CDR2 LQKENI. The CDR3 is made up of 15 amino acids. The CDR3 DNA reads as TGTGCCAGCTCACCACGCGCTAGCGGGATGGGGGAGCAGTACTTC. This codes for CASSPRASGMGEQYF.

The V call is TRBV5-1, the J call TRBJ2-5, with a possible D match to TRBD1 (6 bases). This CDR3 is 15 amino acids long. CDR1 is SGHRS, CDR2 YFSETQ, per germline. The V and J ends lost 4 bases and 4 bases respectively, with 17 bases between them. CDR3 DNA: TGCGCCAGCAGCACCTTACAGGGTCTCTCAGAGACCCAGTACTTC. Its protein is CASSTLQGLSETQYF. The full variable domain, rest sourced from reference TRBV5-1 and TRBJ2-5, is KAGVTQTPRYLIKTRGQQVTLSCSPISGHRSVSWYQQTPGQGLQFLFEYFSETQRNKGNFPGRFSGRQFSNSRSEMNVSTLELGDSALYLCASSTLQGLSETQYFGPGTRLLVL.